This TCR beta chain was identified in a study of blood T cell repertoires in COVID-19. The data were produced by immunoSEQ multiplex PCR, yet TCRdb's version contains in-frame clones alone and is incomplete. The sample contains about 300,000 clones, approximately 84% of which appear only once. The CDR3 extends over 11 amino acids. Trimming removed 8 bases at V and 8 bases at J, with 10 bases between. Sample: peripheral blood. The TCR originated in a human donor with COVID-19, enrolled during active disease. The donor label of this sample is uncertain. The rearrangement joins TRBV12-3 or TRBV12-4 to TRBJ2-1; D uncertain. CDR3 in DNA: TGTGCCAGCGGCCCTGTTTATGAGCAGTTCTTC. It specifies CASGPVYEQFF.